This T cell receptor beta chain emerged from a study of PD-1 blockade in mismatch repair-deficient tumors. General study points: Tumor-resident clones, often absent from pretreatment blood, expanded after pembrolizumab and then contracted.

Here immunoSEQ multiplex PCR was the method, and the copy in TCRdb shows in-frame clones only, minus some. The profile covers under 95,000 clones, with 80% to 90% appearing a single time and roughly 6% taken by the ten largest. CDR1 and CDR2 (germline): SGHRS, YFSETQ. V shed 2 bases and J shed 4 bases, with 13 bases lying between them. The CDR3 totals 14 residues. In this sample, this clone turned up a few times. As yet, its antigen is unknown. The source of this sequence is an adult with mismatch repair-deficient cancer. Here the sequenced sample was peripheral blood, taken 44 weeks after starting pembrolizumab. The chain has TRBV5-1 and TRBJ2-7, with D perhaps matching TRBD1 or TRBD2 (5 bases each). The CDR3 nucleotides read TGCGCCAGCAGCTTCCGGGACCCTAAGTACGAGCAGTACTTC. It encodes CASSFRDPKYEQYF.